This T cell receptor beta chain derives from a study of blood T cells in healthy people across ages. Findings and limits, study-wide: A conclusive naive versus antigen-experienced comparison was prevented by the unsorted PBMCs.

A second 7 to 11 cycle PCR used barcoded and J-beta primers. TCRdb reprocessed the 5' RACE reads with MiXCR, giving one entry per CDR3 protein. The sample gives 1,800,000 or so distinct CDR3 sequences, around 40% of which show up once; approximately 22% is in the top ten. Worth noting for this clonotype: Its antigen is not identified.

The CDR3 length is 18 residues. Per the germline V gene, CDR1 is SQVTM and CDR2 is ANQGSEA. V dropped 0 bases and J dropped 6; count of bases not matched to a gene: 16. The TCR was taken from a human donor in good health. Sequences were obtained from blood. V is TRBV29-1 and J is TRBJ2-1; 8 bases agree with TRBD2. DNA of the CDR3: TGCAGCGTTGAAGACGAATCAGCGGTACTAGCGGTGAGCAATGAGCAGTTCTTC. Translating gives CSVEDESAVLAVSNEQFF.